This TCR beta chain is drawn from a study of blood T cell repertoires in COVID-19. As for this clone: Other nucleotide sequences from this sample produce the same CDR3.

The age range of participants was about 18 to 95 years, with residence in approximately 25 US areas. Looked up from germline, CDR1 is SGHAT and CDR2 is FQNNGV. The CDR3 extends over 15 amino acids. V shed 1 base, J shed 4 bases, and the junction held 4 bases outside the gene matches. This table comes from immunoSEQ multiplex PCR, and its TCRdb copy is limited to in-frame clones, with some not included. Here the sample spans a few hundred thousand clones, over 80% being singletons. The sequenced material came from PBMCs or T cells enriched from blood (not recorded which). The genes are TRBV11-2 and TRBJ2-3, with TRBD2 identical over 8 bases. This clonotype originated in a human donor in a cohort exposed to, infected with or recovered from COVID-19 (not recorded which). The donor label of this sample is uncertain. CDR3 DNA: TGTGCCAGCAGCTTAGTCGGGGGGGCCGCAGATACGCAGTATTTT. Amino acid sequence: CASSLVGGAADTQYF.